The 8 T cell receptor beta chains below were found in one sample sequenced in a study of blood T cell repertoires in COVID-19. The protocol was immunoSEQ multiplex PCR, while the TCRdb copy is restricted to in-frame clones and leaves out a portion. This sample has about 15,000 clones, with over 65% found just once. Sequencing used peripheral blood. The receptors stem from a human donor in a cohort sampled during active COVID-19.

The rearrangement links TRBV27 to TRBJ2-1; TRBD2 matches 9 bases. Germline trimming cut 4 bases from V and 6 bases from J; bases unmatched to any gene: 7. This CDR3 is 15 amino acids long. The germline V gene encodes CDR1 MNHEY and CDR2 SMNVEV (reference sequence). The CDR3 reads CASSYPLAGFNEQFF. In DNA, the CDR3 is TGTGCCAGCAGTTACCCCCTAGCGGGGTTCAATGAGCAGTTCTTC.

The CDR3 DNA reads as TGCGCCAGCAGCCATCAGGCACGGCAGGTAGGCGAGCAGTTCTTC. Its translation: CASSHQARQVGEQFF. The chain recombines TRBV4-1 with TRBJ2-1, with D hard to call. Trimming shortened V by 3 bases and J by 10 bases, and 19 bases separated the two germline ends. CDR3 length: 15 residues. Germline V gene lookup returns CDR1 MGHRA and CDR2 YSYEKL.

The rearrangement joins TRBV11-2 to TRBJ2-1; D unresolved. The germline V and J ends were trimmed by 3 bases and 8 bases, with 5 bases remaining between them. The germline V gene has CDR1 SGHAT and CDR2 FQNNGV. The CDR3 runs to 11 residues. CDR3 nucleotide sequence: TGTGCCAGCAGCTTGAGAGATGAGCAGTTCTTC. It is translated as CASSLRDEQFF. The whole variable domain, filled in from reference TRBV11-2 and TRBJ2-1, reads EAGVAQSPRYKIIEKRQSVAFWCNPISGHATLYWYQQILGQGPKLLIQFQNNGVVDDSQLPKDRFSAERLKGVDSTLKIQPAKLEDSAVYLCASSLRDEQFFGPGTRLTVL.

This chain uses TRBV28 with TRBJ1-6; 7 nucleotides match TRBD1. The CDR3 has 13 amino acids. The germline V gene has CDR1 MDHEN and CDR2 SYDVKM. The V gene end was trimmed by 8 bases and the J gene end by 5 bases; junction bases not matched to a gene: 3. CDR3 DNA sequence: TGTGCCAGCGGGGGACAGAATAATTCACCCCTCCACTTT. This encodes CASGGQNNSPLHF.

Only a few counts were recorded for this clone. The CDR3 bases are TGTGCCAGTAGTAGCCGGGACACGTCCTACGAGCAGTACTTC. Translation: CASSSRDTSYEQYF. The chain employs TRBV19 and TRBJ2-7, with D possibly being TRBD1 (6 bases). The CDR3 contains 14 residues. Per germline, CDR1 LNHDA and CDR2 SQIVND (reference sequence). The V gene lost 4 bases and the J gene lost 1 base, with 11 bases spanning the gap.

V and J are TRBV7-9 and TRBJ2-7; possibly TRBD1 for D (6 bases). The length of the CDR3 is 14 residues. The V and J ends lost 5 bases and 4 bases respectively, with 15 bases between them. Looked up from germline, CDR1 is SEHNR and CDR2 is FQNEAQ (reference sequence). The CDR3 region is CASSPTGQLYEQYF. The CDR3 region has the DNA TGTGCCAGCAGCCCCACGGGACAACTTTACGAGCAGTACTTC.

CDR3 DNA: TGTGCCAGTAGTATGGGGGCGCGCTACGAGCAGTACTTC. This gives the protein CASSMGARYEQYF. The chain links TRBV19 to TRBJ2-7; a weak D match, TRBD1 (6 bases). The germline gives CDR1 LNHDA, CDR2 SQIVND (reference sequence). Trimming removed 3 bases at V and 3 bases at J, with 9 bases between. The CDR3 extends over 13 amino acids.

The CDR3: CASSYDRGQPQHF. CDR3 DNA sequence: TGTGCCAGCAGTTATGACAGGGGTCAGCCCCAGCATTTT. V usage is TRBV6-5 and J usage is TRBJ1-5, with 8 nucleotides matching TRBD1. Trimming took 3 bases from V and 6 from J; bases not matched to a gene: 1. Germline CDR1 and CDR2: MNHEY and SVGAGI. The CDR3 is 13 residues long.